The rows below give T cell receptor beta chains drawn from one sample of a study of cytomegalovirus exposure and HLA in healthy donors. The repertoire was sequenced with immunoSEQ multiplex PCR; TCRdb's copy has only in-frame clones and lacks some. The data show about 70,000 clones, around 94% seen once. The sequenced sample was PBMCs. The receptors were gathered from a man younger than 35 in good health and CMV-seropositive. The CDR3 runs from the conserved cysteine through the conserved F or W. A D gene is named only where the DNA matches it firmly. For some rows the clone size is stated as once, few or many, or as a class when expanded; others skip it.

J	size	V	D	DNA	CDR3
TRBJ1-1	NA	TRBV7-8	TRBD1	TGTGCCAGCAGCTTTCCGGGGACAGGGTCGAACACTGAAGCTTTCTTT	CASSFPGTGSNTEAFF
TRBJ1-5	NA	TRBV7-9	TRBD1	TGTGCCAGCAGCCTGGGACAGGGGGAAGGACAGCCCCAGCATTTT	CASSLGQGEGQPQHF
TRBJ1-2	NA	TRBV27	TRBD1	TGTGCCAGCGGCCGGGACAGGGCCAGCTATGGCTACACCTTC	CASGRDRASYGYTF
TRBJ1-2	NA	TRBV5-3	TRBD1	TGTGCCAGAAGCCCGGGCCCGGGACAGGGGTTGGGCTACACCTTC	CARSPGPGQGLGYTF
TRBJ2-5	NA	TRBV28	NA	TGTGCCAGCAGTTTCAGTGTAGGGGCACAACAAGAGACCCAGTACTTC	CASSFSVGAQQETQYF
TRBJ2-3	NA	TRBV5-1	TRBD2	TGCGCCAGCAGCTTGGTGGGACTAGCGGAGTACACAGATACGCAGTATTTT	CASSLVGLAEYTDTQYF
TRBJ2-7	NA	TRBV7-9	NA	TGTGCCAGCAGCTTCGGGAACGAGCAGTACTTC	CASSFGNEQYF
TRBJ2-7	NA	TRBV29-1	NA	TGCAGCGTCGGGAGGGACAGGGACGAGCAGTACTTC	CSVGRDRDEQYF
TRBJ1-5	once	TRBV5-5	TRBD1	TGTGCCAGCAGCCCACTGGACAGGGACAATCAGCCCCAGCATTTT	CASSPLDRDNQPQHF
TRBJ2-7	NA	TRBV9	NA	TGTGCCAGCAGCCCCGCGGGACCTGCGCTTTACGAGCAGTACTTC	CASSPAGPALYEQYF
TRBJ1-1	NA	TRBV28	TRBD1	TGTGCCAGCAGGCGAGACAGGGCGCCTGAAGCTTTCTTT	CASRRDRAPEAFF
TRBJ2-7	NA	TRBV2	NA	TGTGCCAGCAAGGAGGGGTTTCAATACGAGCAGTACTTC	CASKEGFQYEQYF
TRBJ1-4	NA	TRBV2	NA	TGTGCCAGCAGTGAGAGGTTAGGTGAAAAACTGTTTTTT	CASSERLGEKLFF
TRBJ2-2	NA	TRBV28	TRBD1	TGTGCCAGCAAGGGACAGGGGGCCACCGGGGAGCTGTTTTTT	CASKGQGATGELFF
TRBJ2-3	NA	TRBV18	TRBD2	TGTGCCAGCTCTTCGCGGGCGGGAGAGTCCGATACGCAGTATTTT	CASSSRAGESDTQYF
TRBJ2-1	NA	TRBV9	NA	TGTGCCAGCAGCCCCAGGGATAGCTCCTACAATGAGCAGTTCTTC	CASSPRDSSYNEQFF
TRBJ2-5	NA	TRBV5-1	TRBD2	TGCGCCAGCAGACGCACCGGGACTAGCGATGAGACCCAGTACTTC	CASRRTGTSDETQYF
TRBJ1-5	NA	TRBV27	TRBD1	TGTGCCAGCAGCTCGCTCGACAGGGAGTCAGGACAGCCCCAGCATTTT	CASSSLDRESGQPQHF
TRBJ2-1	NA	TRBV10-3	NA	TGTGCCATCAGTGCCAGCGGGCCTTACAATGAGCAGTTCTTC	CAISASGPYNEQFF
TRBJ2-5	NA	TRBV4-1	TRBD2	TGCGCCAGCAGCCAAGATTTCGCGGGAGGAGAGACCCAGTACTTC	CASSQDFAGGETQYF
TRBJ1-4	once	TRBV9	TRBD1	TGTGCCAGCAGCCCCCGGACAGGGGGGGTTGAAAAACTGTTTTTT	CASSPRTGGVEKLFF
TRBJ2-6	NA	TRBV2	NA	TGTGCCGTGGGGGGTCCTGGGGCCAACGTCCTGACTTTC	CAVGGPGANVLTF
TRBJ2-2	NA	TRBV7-7	TRBD2	TGTGCTAGCAGCTCGGGGGGGTCGAACACCGGGGAGCTGTTTTTT	CASSSGGSNTGELFF
TRBJ2-7	NA	TRBV25-1	TRBD1	TGTGCCAGCAGTTTTGGGGGACAGGGTACTACGGAGCAGTACTTC	CASSFGGQGTTEQYF
TRBJ2-5	once	TRBV4-2	TRBD2	TGTGCCAGCAGCCAGGGGGCCGGGACTAGACAAGAGACCCAGTACTTC	CASSQGAGTRQETQYF
TRBJ2-7	NA	TRBV18	NA	TGTGCCAGCTCACTCACCATATCGTCAGGGATCTACGAGCAGTACTTC	CASSLTISSGIYEQYF
TRBJ2-2	NA	TRBV19	TRBD2	TGTGCCAGTAGTCGGCCGGGACTAGCGGTAAACACCGGGGAGCTGTTTTTT	CASSRPGLAVNTGELFF
TRBJ2-6	NA	TRBV11-1	NA	TGTGCCAGCCTCGGCTCTGGGGCCAACGTCCTGACTTTC	CASLGSGANVLTF
TRBJ1-5	NA	TRBV25-1	NA	TGTGCCAGCAGTGAAGGGCAGCTTAGCAATCAGCCCCAGCATTTT	CASSEGQLSNQPQHF
TRBJ2-1	NA	TRBV6-1	TRBD2	TGTGCCAGCAGTGAAGAGGGAGGGCCCTACAATGAGCAGTTCTTC	CASSEEGGPYNEQFF
TRBJ2-7	NA	TRBV27	TRBD1	TGTGCCAGCAGTTTGGACAGGGGGGGTTACGAGCAGTACTTC	CASSLDRGGYEQYF
TRBJ2-5	NA	TRBV6-1	TRBD1	TGTGCCAGCAGTGAAGGCCCAGGGACAGGGAGAGAGACCCAGTACTTC	CASSEGPGTGRETQYF
TRBJ1-4	once	TRBV29-1	TRBD1	TGCAGCGTTGGAGGGGGGACAGGGGATGAAAAACTGTTTTTT	CSVGGGTGDEKLFF
TRBJ2-5	NA	TRBV6-5	NA	TGTGCCAGCAGTACCGGGGTCACAGAGACCCAGTACTTC	CASSTGVTETQYF
TRBJ2-2	NA	TRBV6-5	TRBD1	TGTGCCAGCAGTGTACCGGGACAGGACACCGGGGAGCTGTTTTTT	CASSVPGQDTGELFF
TRBJ2-7	NA	TRBV19	TRBD2	TGTGCCAGTAGTGCGGGGGGGAACTACGAGCAGTACTTC	CASSAGGNYEQYF
TRBJ2-7	NA	TRBV5-1	TRBD1	TGCGCCAGCATCGCGAGCCCCGGGACAGGGTTCCACGAGCAGTACTTC	CASIASPGTGFHEQYF
TRBJ1-1	NA	TRBV27	NA	TGTGCCAGCAGTTTCACAGGTGAAAAAGGCTCGTGGACTGAAGCTTTCTTT	CASSFTGEKGSWTEAFF
TRBJ2-1	NA	TRBV4-1	NA	TGCGCCAGCAGCCAAGCATTAGATCTCAATGAGCAGTTCTTC	CASSQALDLNEQFF
TRBJ2-7	NA	TRBV30	NA	TGTGCCTGGAGTGACGCCCGGGAGAACTACGAGCAGTACTTC	CAWSDARENYEQYF
TRBJ2-7	NA	TRBV6-1	NA	TGTGCCAGCAGTTACCTTAGCGAGCAGTACTTC	CASSYLSEQYF
TRBJ1-1	NA	TRBV10-3	NA	TGTGCCAGCCACCCTTCTCTAGGACACCTGAACACTGAAGCTTTCTTT	CASHPSLGHLNTEAFF
TRBJ2-5	NA	TRBV13	NA	TGTGCCAGCAGCCGTGATAGGGGCTCTCTAGGGGACCAGTACTTC	CASSRDRGSLGDQYF
TRBJ2-7	NA	TRBV25-1	TRBD2	TGTGCCAGCAGTGATGCCACTAGCGTCGGCTACGAGCAGTACTTC	CASSDATSVGYEQYF
TRBJ2-3	NA	TRBV19	NA	TGTGCCAGTAGTATGGCCCTAGTGAGTACGCAGTATTTT	CASSMALVSTQYF
TRBJ2-1	NA	TRBV2	NA	TGTGCCAGCACTAAAGATGGGGCTGAGCAGTTCTTC	CASTKDGAEQFF
TRBJ2-7	few	TRBV4-1	NA	TGCGCCAGCAGTCAAACAGCAGGTGCCTACGAGCAGTACTTC	CASSQTAGAYEQYF
TRBJ2-3	NA	TRBV7-3	NA	TGTGCCAGCAGTTATGAGTACACAGATACGCAGTATTTT	CASSYEYTDTQYF
TRBJ1-1	NA	TRBV7-8	TRBD1	TGTGCCACCCTCACCCGCCCGGGACAGGAACTAAAAAACACTGAAGCTTTCTTT	CATLTRPGQELKNTEAFF
TRBJ2-1	NA	TRBV15	NA	TGTGCCACCAGCAGAGAACCGCAGGGATCCCGGGAGCAGTTCTTC	CATSREPQGSREQFF
TRBJ1-1	NA	TRBV30	NA	TGTGCCTGGACCACCTCTAGGGGTACTGAAGCTTTCTTT	CAWTTSRGTEAFF
TRBJ2-7	NA	TRBV30	TRBD1	TGTGCCTGGAGTGTAAGAGGGACAGACTCCCACGAGCAGTACTTC	CAWSVRGTDSHEQYF